A selection of T cell receptor beta chains follows, all from one sample in a study of regulatory T cells in long-lasting Graves disease. One entry per CDR3 protein, called by TCRdb with MiXCR from the multiplex PCR reads. The repertoire consists of 400,000 to 500,000 distinct CDR3 sequences, with 14% occurring once and the leading ten covering approximately 19%. These same records also appear under a second study, on T cells in Graves' hyperthyroidism and ophthalmopathy.

Sequencing was performed on peripheral blood mononuclear cells (PBMCs), taken at new diagnosis, from a patient treated with antithyroid drugs. The receptors derive from a woman aged 45-65 years with Graves disease. Each CDR3 is given with its conserved first and last residue.

j_call v_call cdr3_aa
TRBJ2-1 TRBV3-1 CASRVAGGHEQFF
TRBJ1-1 TRBV20-1 CSVPTAGDTEAFF
TRBJ2-6 TRBV6-1 CASSEVQGFGSGANVLTF
TRBJ2-3 TRBV28 CASSFKGQMRDTQYF
TRBJ2-7 TRBV24-1 CATSESPGTGSPYEQYF
TRBJ2-7 TRBV20-1 CSARDPGRGFYEQYF
TRBJ2-3 TRBV7-2 CASSFRTSGRAQYF
TRBJ2-7 TRBV2 CASSEMGLVSEQYF
TRBJ2-1 TRBV5-4 CASSLGGSHYNEQFF
TRBJ1-2 TRBV27 CASSLTGGLNYGYTF
TRBJ2-3 TRBV6-1 CASKIPTGSTDTQYF
TRBJ2-1 TRBV11-2 CASSPQSGTYNEQFF
TRBJ1-1 TRBV27 CASRWNDGDTEAFF
TRBJ2-7 TRBV5-1 CASSSDPGQGYEQYF
TRBJ1-5 TRBV9 CASSTRGSINQPQHF
TRBJ2-4 TRBV20-1 CSARDATSGAKNIQYF
TRBJ1-4 TRBV19 CASADRGNEKLFF
TRBJ1-1 TRBV30 CAWRIFGGTEAFF
TRBJ1-2 TRBV7-9 CASSSGGGGYGYTF
TRBJ2-2 TRBV10-3 CAISGQAGTGELFF
TRBJ2-1 TRBV28 CASSPGPSGRPNEQFF
TRBJ2-2 TRBV29-1 CSVDGYTGELFF
TRBJ2-1 TRBV19 CASSTLRGLDNEQFF
TRBJ2-6 TRBV12-3/TRBV12-4 CASSLSLAGAGANVLTF
TRBJ1-5 TRBV20-1 CSASGGNQGYQPQHF
TRBJ2-5 TRBV5-5 CASSGKNGPPGTPKETQYF
TRBJ2-2 TRBV19 CASSIHGTNTGELFF
TRBJ2-5 TRBV11-1 CASSLGQEETQYF
TRBJ2-1 TRBV3-1 CASSLQPGRVNEQFF
TRBJ1-6 TRBV28 CASSLYRTGNSPLHF
TRBJ2-7 TRBV12-5 CASGPGSYEQYF
TRBJ1-4 TRBV28 CASSSGGTTNEKLFF
TRBJ1-6 TRBV27 CASRLQGNSPLHF
TRBJ1-4 TRBV6-1 CASSEATRLQGTNEKLFF
TRBJ2-2 TRBV7-9 CASRRWTSGSMGTGELFF
TRBJ2-3 TRBV6-2/TRBV6-3 CASSSGLAGGPYPDTQYF
TRBJ2-3 TRBV7-8 CASSLSRDTQYF
TRBJ1-1 TRBV20-1 CSARGADGYVTEAFF
TRBJ2-1 TRBV5-6 CASSLWLAGGLYF
TRBJ2-2 TRBV12-3/TRBV12-4 CASSTIAGVSGELFF
TRBJ2-7 TRBV27 CASGRPGQGYEQYF
TRBJ2-3 TRBV4-1 CASSQDGYRAGVQSDTQYF
- TRBV12-3/TRBV12-4 CASRKPTSGRVPLTQYF
TRBJ2-1 TRBV10-1 CAPTPSGRNVGNEQFF